This entry lists 12 T cell receptor beta chains sequenced from one sample in a study of immune evolution from preneoplasia to lung adenocarcinoma. This table comes from immunoSEQ multiplex PCR, and its TCRdb copy is limited to in-frame clones, with some not included. The sample holds roughly 7,000 clones; 75% to 90% are singletons and the top ten take approximately 4%. The sequenced sample consisted of FFPE invasive lung adenocarcinoma tissue. The receptors originated from a person between 55 and 70 years old with lung adenocarcinoma.

The chain combines TRBV4-2 with TRBJ2-1, with D perhaps TRBD2 (7 bases). Looked up from germline, CDR1 is LGHNA and CDR2 is YNFKEQ. The ends were cut back, 3 bases at V and 5 bases at J, with 32 bases in the middle. This CDR3 spans 21 amino acids. The CDR3 nucleotides are TGTGCCAGCAGCCAGATAGCAGGGGTGACGCTAGGACTAGGTCGGGACAATGAGCAGTTCTTC. Amino acids: CASSQIAGVTLGLGRDNEQFF.

This chain connects TRBV7-3 to TRBJ2-1, with TRBD1 matching over 9 bases. V was clipped by 5 bases and J by 6 bases; unmatched bases: 8. CDR1 and CDR2 (germline): SGHTA, FQGTGA. The CDR3 loop spans 15 amino acids. The CDR3 sequence is CASSPDRGSFNEQFF. The CDR3 DNA reads TGTGCCAGCAGCCCAGACAGGGGGAGTTTCAATGAGCAGTTCTTC.

V gene TRBV21-1 combines with J gene TRBJ2-7; TRBD2, the table's D call, was not compared with the DNA. TRBV21-1 is a pseudogene. The CDR3 is made up of 11 amino acids. The CDR3 here is CASSKVRAVEF. The CDR3 DNA reads as TGTGCCAGCAGCAAAGTGCGAGCGGTCGAGTTC.

By proportion, this clone is large (0.1 to 1%). For the CDR3, the DNA is TGTGCCACCAGCAGAGAGTGGGGGGGCACAGATACGCAGTATTTT. This encodes CATSREWGGTDTQYF. The rearrangement links TRBV15 to TRBJ2-3, with D possibly being TRBD2 (6 bases). The CDR3 totals 15 residues. Trimming took off 0 bases at V and 1 base at J, with 8 bases between the two ends. Germline V CDR1 and CDR2: LNHNV, YYDKDF (reference sequence).

The chain links TRBV19 to TRBJ2-2; D remains ambiguous. Germline V lookup: CDR1 LNHDA, CDR2 SQIVND (reference sequence). The CDR3 length is 13 residues. The V end lost 3 bases, the J end lost 3 bases, and 5 bases lay between the germline ends. The CDR3: CASSMLDTGELFF. Here the CDR3 DNA reads TGTGCCAGTAGTATGTTGGACACCGGGGAGCTGTTTTTT. The variable domain in full, with the rest retrieved from reference TRBV19 and TRBJ2-2, is DGGITQSPKYLFRKEGQNVTLSCEQNLNHDAMYWYRQDPGQGLRLIYYSQIVNDFQKGDIAEGYSVSREKKESFPLTVTSAQKNPTAFYLCASSMLDTGELFFGEGSRLTVL.

In its sample, this clone was seen once. The rearrangement joins TRBV7-6 to TRBJ2-1; D may be TRBD1 or TRBD2 (6 bases each). Germline V gene sequence: CDR1 SGHVS, CDR2 FNYEAQ. The length of the CDR3 is 12 residues. Trimming shortened V by 7 bases and J by 9 bases, and 13 bases separated the two germline ends. CDR3 bases: TGTGCCAGCACCACGGGGGCTAGTGAGCAGTTCTTC. Its protein is CASTTGASEQFF.

The chain is built from TRBV4-2 and TRBJ2-3, with D perhaps matching TRBD2 (7 bases). The CDR3 totals 15 residues. The germline V gene has CDR1 LGHNA and CDR2 YNFKEQ. The V end was cut by 4 bases, the J end by 4 bases, with 15 bases between. CDR3 DNA sequence: TGTGCCAGCAGCCGGGGGCGGGAGACCGCAGATACGCAGTATTTT. This codes for CASSRGRETADTQYF.

This chain connects TRBV7-2 to TRBJ2-7; TRBD2 is a possible D gene (6 bases). The CDR3 consists of 16 residues. The germline V and J ends were trimmed by 5 bases and 0 bases, with 17 bases remaining between them. Germline CDR1 reads SGHTA; CDR2 reads FQGNSA. The DNA for the CDR3 is TGTGCCAGCAGCCTAACGGGAGCCTTCGGCTCCTACGAGCAGTACTTC. Amino acid sequence: CASSLTGAFGSYEQYF.

The CDR3 nucleotides read TGCGCCAGCAGCCTATCCGTCTCTCCCTACAATGAGCAGTTCTTC. It translates to CASSLSVSPYNEQFF. The chain carries TRBV5-1 and TRBJ2-1; D not resolved. V was clipped by 4 bases and J by 2 bases, with 13 bases between them. Germline CDR1 SGHRS, CDR2 YFSETQ. The length of the CDR3 is 15 residues.

The chain recombines TRBV30 with TRBJ1-2; TRBD1 matches 7 bases. The V and J ends lost 0 bases and 5 bases, in that order; junction bases with no gene match: 21. Germline assignment: CDR1 GTSNPN and CDR2 SVGIG (reference sequence). The CDR3 is made up of 19 amino acids. The DNA for the CDR3 is TGTGCCTGGAGTGTAATGGGGGCGGCAGGGGGAGGATCGGCGTATGGCTACACCTTC. This codes for CAWSVMGAAGGGSAYGYTF.

The rearrangement links TRBV6-1 to TRBJ2-3; 8 bases align to TRBD1. This CDR3 comprises 14 residues. Germline V gene lookup returns CDR1 MNHNS and CDR2 SASEGT. The V gene end was trimmed by 6 bases and the J gene end by 4 bases; junction bases not matched to a gene: 6. The CDR3 protein is CASRKQGAADTQYF. CDR3 bases: TGTGCCAGCAGGAAGCAGGGGGCGGCAGATACGCAGTATTTT.

CDR3 loop: CASRADRVKAFF. Here the CDR3 DNA reads TGTGCCAGCAGAGCCGACAGGGTAAAAGCTTTCTTT. The rearrangement joins TRBV28 to TRBJ1-1; 7 bases match TRBD1. Trimming removed 6 bases from V and 9 bases from J; junction bases left unmatched: 7. Germline CDR1 and CDR2: MDHEN and SYDVKM. The CDR3 contains 12 residues.